A selection of T cell receptor beta chains follows, all from one sample in a study of monozygotic twins with inflammatory bowel disease. TCRdb reprocessed the 5' RACE reads, keeping one entry per CDR3 protein, no DNA. This table lists around 380,000 distinct CDR3 sequences. Sample: blood. The source of these receptors is a human donor with ulcerative colitis or Crohn's disease, or a healthy co-twin of an affected twin (not recorded which). CDR3s include the opening cysteine and the closing phenylalanine or tryptophan. Each record gives: J gene, V gene, CDR3 protein.

>TRBJ2-3|TRBV30
CACRRQGGLDTQYF
>TRBJ2-2|TRBV2
CASTRTNGNTGELFF
>TRBJ2-7|TRBV20-1
CSAMGLAGEGQYF
>TRBJ2-5|TRBV5-6
CASSPPGSGSSGTQYF
>TRBJ2-3|TRBV12-3/TRBV12-4
CASRPLLTRRTDTQYF
>TRBJ2-7|TRBV28
CASTPPLGGGYEQYF
>TRBJ2-3|TRBV29-1
CSAQRSEDTQYF
>TRBJ2-7|TRBV7-2
CASSSPRDRNTYEQYF
>TRBJ2-7|TRBV7-9
CASSLAGTAYEQYF
>TRBJ2-2|TRBV29-1
CSAGQSFTGELFF
>TRBJ1-1|TRBV5-1
CASSSIGTGASVEAFF
>TRBJ2-5|TRBV10-3
CAIQMGETQYF
>TRBJ1-1|TRBV24-1
CATSKDGEAFF
>TRBJ1-1|TRBV30
CAWSVRSPEAFF
>TRBJ1-2|TRBV4-1
CASSQASGRANYGYTF
>TRBJ2-7|TRBV4-2
CASSHTRAYEQYF
>TRBJ2-7|TRBV5-1
CASSFQRTSGRGAYEQYF
>TRBJ1-4|TRBV12-3/TRBV12-4
CASSYGTGGKLFF
>TRBJ1-5|TRBV18
CASSPGPDSNQPQHF
>TRBJ2-1|TRBV14
CASSQVGGTSKRNEQFF
>TRBJ2-5|TRBV5-8
CASSRGGRETQYF
>TRBJ2-3|TRBV27
CASSPGTLRDTQYF
>TRBJ1-1|TRBV6-1
CASRLGRAEQTFF
>TRBJ2-5|TRBV29-1
CSVPGLAGGAYNQETQYF
>TRBJ1-2|TRBV15
CATSPPGANYGYTF
>TRBJ2-1|TRBV5-1
CASSLAGRTEQFF
>TRBJ2-5|TRBV29-1
CSVAWQQGETQYF
>TRBJ1-1|TRBV20-1
CSARKDRGPEAFF
>TRBJ1-5|TRBV5-5
CASSSQGIGNQPQHF
>TRBJ2-3|TRBV20-1
CSVSGGLAGASTDTQYF
>TRBJ1-1|TRBV5-1
CASSRSRTGRVTEAFF
>TRBJ1-1|TRBV4-2
CASSTEPPHTEAFF
>TRBJ2-5|TRBV5-1
CASSLGDREETQYF
>TRBJ2-5|TRBV7-9
CASSFPGQNQETQYF
>TRBJ1-2|TRBV28
CASSETGDNGYTF
>TRBJ1-1|TRBV10-3
CAIRAGILNTEAFF
>TRBJ1-6|TRBV20-1
CSAGVPGRKNSPLHF
>TRBJ1-2|TRBV20-1
CSVTPGGNYGYTF
>TRBJ2-2|TRBV6-1
CASSEWQGDTGELFF
>TRBJ2-3|TRBV11-1
CASSLGVSGGRSTDTQYF
>TRBJ2-4|TRBV7-2
CASSPRGGRENIQYF
>TRBJ2-1|TRBV19
CASTPTGGDLYNEQFF
>TRBJ1-3|TRBV18
CASSPVNLGDTIYF
>TRBJ1-2|TRBV20-1
CSASAGGSVYGYTF
>TRBJ2-7|TRBV5-5
CASSLGTWTSGGWEQYF
>TRBJ1-2|TRBV20-1
CSAFRQGIGGYTF
>TRBJ1-1|TRBV10-2
CASIQGQTEAFF
>TRBJ1-2|TRBV9
CSSSFTTGQGEGYTF
>TRBJ1-5|TRBV6-5
CASSHSGQPNQPQHF
>TRBJ2-2|TRBV30
CAWSVGDSTGELFF
>TRBJ2-1|TRBV27
CASSRPSEHNEQFF
>TRBJ1-6|TRBV18
CASSPASDSPLHF
>TRBJ1-2|TRBV12-3/TRBV12-4
CASRQGPYGYTF
>TRBJ2-2|TRBV27
CASSLNPSVSGELFF
>TRBJ1-2|TRBV2
CASSVGGVAGYTF
>TRBJ1-2|TRBV30
CAWRGGKGYTF
>TRBJ2-1|TRBV4-2
CASSRYTLGDNEQFF
>TRBJ1-1|TRBV20-1
CSARGGAGTEAFF
>TRBJ2-5|TRBV11-2
CASSLGVVQETQYF
>TRBJ1-2|TRBV7-2
CASSPEAPYGYTF